This TCR beta chain was sequenced during a study of control samples from healthy donors and cancer patients (dated by TCRdb to between 2020 and 2021). The CDR3 holds 15 amino acids from the cysteine to the phenylalanine. Solely the CDR3 DNA is kept, with 45 bases framed from the first base. Trimming costs V 1 base and J 0 bases, and their ends lie 10 bases apart. CDR1 and CDR2 (SGHRS, YFSETQ) derive from the germline V gene. Libraries were constructed by the immunoSEQ multiplex PCR assay. TCRdb took this table from immuneACCESS and kept in-frame rearrangements with V and J called. Such tables lack part of the clones; where checked against another copy, unresolved V genes explain under half of the gap, and the rest is unexplained. This sample holds about 74,000 clones; 70% to 90% were observed only once. The top ten clonotypes cover under 7.5% of the sample. Concerning this clone: It lacks a known antigen. No per-base quality is available; no much larger clone lies one base away.

The sequence joins TRBV5-1 to TRBJ1-1, with an unclear D gene assignment. This sequence originates from a woman aged 50 to 60 in good health. The source material was blood. The CDR3 reads CASSLPDGMNTEAFF. The DNA sequence follows: TGCGCCAGCAGCTTGCCGGACGGAATGAACACTGAAGCTTTCTTT.